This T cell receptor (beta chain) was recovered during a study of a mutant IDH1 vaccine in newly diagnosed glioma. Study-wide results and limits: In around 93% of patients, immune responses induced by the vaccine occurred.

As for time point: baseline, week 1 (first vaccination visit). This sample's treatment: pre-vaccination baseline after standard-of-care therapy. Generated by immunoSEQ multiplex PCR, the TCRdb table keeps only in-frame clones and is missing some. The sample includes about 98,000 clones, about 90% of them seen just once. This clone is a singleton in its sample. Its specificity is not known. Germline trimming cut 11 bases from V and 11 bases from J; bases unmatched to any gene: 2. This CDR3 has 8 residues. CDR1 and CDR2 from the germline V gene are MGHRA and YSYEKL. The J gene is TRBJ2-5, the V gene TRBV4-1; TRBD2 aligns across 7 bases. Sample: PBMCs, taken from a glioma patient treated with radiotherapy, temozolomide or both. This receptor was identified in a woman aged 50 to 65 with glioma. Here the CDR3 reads CAGGGQYF. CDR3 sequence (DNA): TGCGCCGGGGGGGGGCAGTACTTC.